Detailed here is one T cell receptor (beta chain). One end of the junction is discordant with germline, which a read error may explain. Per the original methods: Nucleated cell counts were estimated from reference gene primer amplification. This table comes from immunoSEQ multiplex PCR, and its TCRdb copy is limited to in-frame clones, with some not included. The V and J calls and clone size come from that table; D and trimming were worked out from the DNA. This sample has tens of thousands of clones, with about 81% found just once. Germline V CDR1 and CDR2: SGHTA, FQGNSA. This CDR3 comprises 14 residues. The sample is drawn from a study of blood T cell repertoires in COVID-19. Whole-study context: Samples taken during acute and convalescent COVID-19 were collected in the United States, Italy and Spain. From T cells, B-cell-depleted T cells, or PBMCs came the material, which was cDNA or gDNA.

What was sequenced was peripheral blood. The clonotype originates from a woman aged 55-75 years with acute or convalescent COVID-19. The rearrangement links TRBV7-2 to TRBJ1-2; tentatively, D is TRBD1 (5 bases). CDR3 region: CVSSLSTGDYGYTF. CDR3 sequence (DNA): TGTGTCAGCAGCTTATCTACAGGCGACTATGGCTACACCTTC.